Detailed here is one TCR beta chain. Antigen specificity is unknown. This sample stems from a study of CD8+ T cells in alopecia areata. Broader study findings: Resident alphabeta T cells of normal skin are also sequenced in scalp samples.

The CDR3 contains 13 residues. V gave up 0 bases and J gave up 0 bases, with 3 bases separating them. Germline CDR1 and CDR2: SGDLS and YYNGEE. Sequencing used cDNA as its template, made by extracting RNA and reverse transcribing it. Sequencing used immunoSEQ multiplex PCR; TCRdb keeps in-frame clones, though not all of them. The repertoire consists of some 100,000 clones, with roughly 69% occurring once and the leading ten covering around 2.7%. This chain links TRBV9 with TRBJ1-1; D is unresolved. Sequencing was done on a sample of CD4+ T cells sorted from blood. This clonotype originated in a human donor in good health. CDR3 sequence reads: CASSVEMNTEAFF. For the CDR3, the DNA is TGTGCCAGCAGCGTAGAAATGAACACTGAAGCTTTCTTT.